The rows below give T cell receptor beta chains drawn from one sample of a study of radiotherapy plus CTLA-4 blockade in lung cancer. Measured with immunoSEQ multiplex PCR; TCRdb has only the in-frame clones, and not every one. This sample yields about 77,000 clones, of which roughly 80% are seen a single time; roughly a tenth belongs to the top ten. Here the sequenced sample was peripheral blood, taken from a patient treated with radiotherapy plus ipilimumab. Receptors originate from a human donor with non-small cell lung cancer whose response to radiotherapy plus ipilimumab could not be evaluated. CDR3s include the opening cysteine and the closing phenylalanine or tryptophan. The D gene is left open where the match is weak. Clone sizes are given selectively: once, few, many, or a class where the clone is expanded.

TRBD2 | - | TRBJ2-1 | TRBV4-1 | CASSQVGLAGNNEQFF | TGCGCCAGCAGCCAAGTGGGACTAGCGGGAAACAATGAGCAGTTCTTC
TRBD2 | - | TRBJ2-3 | TRBV27 | CASSLWASSGSTDTQYF | TGTGCCAGCAGTTTATGGGCCTCTAGCGGAAGCACAGATACGCAGTATTTT
TRBD1 | - | TRBJ1-1 | TRBV14 | CASSPRQGPDTEAFF | TGTGCCAGCAGCCCGAGACAGGGTCCGGACACTGAAGCTTTCTTT
TRBD2 | - | TRBJ2-1 | TRBV7-3 | CASSLTSGTVEQFF | TGTGCCAGCAGCTTGACTAGCGGGACCGTTGAGCAGTTCTTC
- | - | TRBJ1-1 | TRBV5-1 | CASSLDPGQNRRNTEAFF | TGCGCCAGCAGCTTGGATCCGGGTCAGAACCGGCGGAACACTGAAGCTTTCTTT
- | - | TRBJ2-7 | TRBV11-2 | CASSLSGYEQYF | TGTGCCAGCAGCTTATCAGGGTACGAGCAGTACTTC
- | - | TRBJ1-1 | TRBV19 | CASGFRGTEAFF | TGTGCCAGTGGGTTTAGGGGCACTGAAGCTTTCTTT
TRBD1 | - | TRBJ2-7 | TRBV7-8 | CASSYGDRAYEQYF | TGTGCCAGCAGCTATGGGGACAGAGCCTACGAGCAGTACTTC
- | - | TRBJ2-1 | TRBV2 | CASSRDFNNEQFF | TGTGCCAGCAGTCGGGACTTCAACAATGAGCAGTTCTTC
- | - | TRBJ1-5 | TRBV2 | CASSEVARVGQPQHF | TGTGCCAGCAGTGAGGTCGCCCGGGTAGGTCAGCCCCAGCATTTT
- | - | TRBJ2-7 | TRBV6-6 | CASRRSPLSYEQYF | TGTGCCAGCAGGAGAAGCCCCCTATCCTACGAGCAGTACTTC
- | - | TRBJ1-2 | TRBV18 | CASSPSPGLIPYGYTF | TGTGCCAGCTCACCGAGTCCAGGGCTCATCCCCTATGGCTACACCTTC
TRBD1 | - | TRBJ1-1 | TRBV28 | CASSIRGLNTEAFF | TGTGCCAGCAGTATCAGGGGGCTGAACACTGAAGCTTTCTTT
- | - | TRBJ2-2 | TRBV21-1 | CASSKRGSFFTGELFF | TGTGCCAGCAGCAAGAGAGGGTCGTTCTTCACCGGGGAGCTGTTTTTT
- | once | TRBJ1-3 | TRBV7-6 | CASSGGSSLWAPNTIYF | TGTGCCAGCAGCGGGGGCAGTTCATTATGGGCACCAAACACCATATATTTT
TRBD1 | - | TRBJ2-6 | TRBV18 | CASSARRTGGSAYSGANVLTF | TGTGCCAGCTCAGCGAGGCGGACAGGCGGTTCCGCTTACTCTGGGGCCAACGTCCTGACTTTC
- | - | TRBJ1-1 | TRBV11-2 | CASSLDLIAEAFF | TGTGCCAGCAGCTTAGATCTAATCGCTGAAGCTTTCTTT
TRBD1 | - | TRBJ1-1 | TRBV5-1 | CASSTGVSSEAFF | TGCGCCAGCAGTACAGGGGTCTCCTCTGAAGCTTTCTTT
- | few | TRBJ1-1 | TRBV9 | CASSLNPNTEAFF | TGTGCCAGCAGCCTAAATCCGAACACTGAAGCTTTCTTT
TRBD2 | - | TRBJ2-3 | TRBV7-6 | CASSRAGGIDTQYF | TGTGCCAGCAGTCGAGCGGGAGGGATAGATACGCAGTATTTT
- | - | TRBJ1-1 | TRBV30 | CAWDRSETEAFF | TGTGCCTGGGATAGGAGTGAGACTGAAGCTTTCTTT
TRBD1 | - | TRBJ2-7 | TRBV6-6 | CASGNFRGQETYEQYF | TGTGCCAGCGGAAATTTCAGGGGACAGGAGACTTACGAGCAGTACTTC
- | - | TRBJ1-1 | TRBV7-2 | CASSLYINTEAFF | TGTGCCAGCAGCTTGTACATAAACACTGAAGCTTTCTTT
- | few | TRBJ2-7 | TRBV10-3 | CAIRREGLLSWEQYF | TGTGCCATCAGGAGAGAAGGACTCCTAAGCTGGGAGCAGTACTTC
- | - | TRBJ2-1 | TRBV12-5 | CASGSSATDNEQFF | TGTGCTAGTGGCTCCTCAGCAACAGACAATGAGCAGTTCTTC
TRBD1 | - | TRBJ2-7 | TRBV7-2 | CASSLLGQGGDEQYF | TGTGCCAGCAGCTTACTCGGACAGGGTGGGGACGAGCAGTACTTC
TRBD1 | - | TRBJ1-3 | TRBV7-8 | CASSFRKKDRGGSLGNTIYF | TGTGCCAGCAGCTTCCGGAAGAAGGACAGGGGAGGATCCCTTGGAAACACCATATATTTT
TRBD1 | - | TRBJ1-2 | TRBV30 | CAWVGQGARYGYTF | TGTGCCTGGGTTGGACAGGGGGCGAGGTATGGCTACACCTTC
- | - | TRBJ2-7 | TRBV7-9 | CASSPRAGAGEQYF | TGTGCCAGCAGCCCACGGGCGGGGGCGGGCGAGCAGTACTTC
TRBD2 | once | TRBJ2-2 | TRBV28 | CATLSGGTNTGELFF | TGTGCCACCTTAAGCGGGGGAACGAACACCGGGGAGCTGTTTTTT
- | - | TRBJ1-5 | TRBV30 | CAWSTGDNQPQHF | TGTGCCTGGAGTACAGGAGACAATCAGCCCCAGCATTTT
TRBD2 | once | TRBJ2-3 | TRBV27 | CASSSLFFLGGDTQYF | TGTGCCAGCAGTTCCCTCTTTTTTCTCGGGGGGGATACGCAGTATTTT
TRBD1 | - | TRBJ2-7 | TRBV28 | CASREQGEGYEQYF | TGTGCCAGCAGAGAACAGGGGGAAGGATACGAGCAGTACTTC
- | - | TRBJ1-3 | TRBV5-1 | CASSLEGDPGNTIYF | TGCGCCAGCAGCTTGGAGGGGGACCCTGGAAACACCATATATTTT
- | few | TRBJ1-4 | TRBV7-9 | CASSSYEDEKLFF | TGTGCCAGCAGCTCGTACGAGGATGAAAAACTGTTTTTT
TRBD1 | - | TRBJ2-5 | TRBV7-3 | CASSLGQGGWETQYF | TGTGCCAGCAGCTTGGGACAGGGAGGTTGGGAGACCCAGTACTTC
- | - | TRBJ2-7 | TRBV6-1 | CASTSRQASYEQYF | TGTGCCAGCACGTCCCGACAGGCCTCCTACGAGCAGTACTTC
- | few | TRBJ1-1 | TRBV12-2 | CASVDKDRTNTEAFF | TGTGCAAGCGTGGACAAAGACAGGACGAACACTGAAGCTTTCTTT
- | - | TRBJ2-1 | TRBV5-1 | CASSLATLAINEQFF | TGCGCCAGCAGCTTGGCCACTCTAGCAATCAATGAGCAGTTCTTC
- | - | TRBJ2-7 | TRBV7-2 | CASSFRGTYEQYF | TGTGCCAGCAGCTTCCGGGGGACCTACGAGCAGTACTTC
- | - | TRBJ2-1 | TRBV28 | CASHPLDSRDEQFF | TGTGCCAGCCACCCGTTGGACAGTCGGGATGAGCAGTTCTTC
- | - | TRBJ2-3 | TRBV5-1 | CASSLGSAEDTQYF | TGCGCCAGCAGCTTGGGTAGCGCCGAGGATACGCAGTATTTT
TRBD1 | - | TRBJ1-2 | TRBV7-9 | CASSLETGPYTF | TGTGCCAGCAGCTTAGAGACAGGGCCCTACACCTTC
TRBD2 | - | TRBJ2-3 | TRBV4-1 | CASSQGGRGGIDTQYF | TGCGCCAGCAGCCAGGGTGGGCGGGGGGGCATAGATACGCAGTATTTT
TRBD2 | once | TRBJ2-7 | TRBV30 | CAWTLAGGPTGKQYF | TGTGCCTGGACCCTGGCGGGAGGGCCTACGGGCAAGCAGTACTTC
TRBD1 | - | TRBJ1-1 | TRBV29-1 | CSADRAGEAFF | TGCAGCGCTGACAGGGCTGGTGAAGCTTTCTTT